This T cell receptor beta chain was captured in a study of cytomegalovirus exposure and HLA in healthy donors (dated 2017 in TCRdb). Looking at the study overall: An earlier analysis of fewer than 750 of the donors reported 276 Gb of sequence data and roughly 120 million unique TCR beta sequences obtained from approximately 180 million T cells. Approximately 310 gigabases of sequencing data and approximately 80 million unique TCR sequences were included in an early release covering roughly 600 HLA-typed donors. Among the roughly 400 genotyped donors, approximately 81% belonged to the genetic ancestry cluster associated with self-reported Caucasian donors. The study was designed to test whether signatures of past pathogen exposure could be identified by cataloging public T cell receptors. Using immunosequencing, the study profiled T cell repertoires from about 620 subjects and related those repertoires to cytomegalovirus serostatus. Besides the first cohort of approximately 710 subjects, a separate validation cohort made up of 120 different subjects was used. To predict cytomegalovirus infection status, the study brought together high-throughput TCR immunosequencing, statistical association of individual TCRs with disease status, and machine learning. A later analysis re-examined previously published TCR beta repertoires from more than 650 donors and added high-resolution HLA genotyping to investigate patterns of TCR occurrence. In the later analysis, no new phenotypic data were used to find candidate immune exposures; instead, reliance was placed on TCR beta sequences and their occurrence across donors. In an earlier analysis of a few hundred of the donors, high-throughput TCR beta sequencing was used to judge whether each TCR beta V gene segment behaved as functional or pseudogenic. Donor age, sex, ethnicity and CMV serostatus were collected together with the repertoire data. A later genetic analysis used genome-wide SNP genotypes for about 65% of the roughly 700 donors, treating that subset as a discovery cohort. All discovery cohort repertoires had been generated using a single sequencing platform. HLA typing included class I and class II loci at four-digit resolution. The number of donors typed differed by locus, with roughly 629-640 for A, B, C, DRB1 and DQB1, 522 for DQA1, 600 to 610 for DPA1, and around 430 for DPB1. Four or five DR-DQ haplotypes were handled as single units for association and clustering, since linkage in the cohort was strong. Among around 400 genotyped donors of the cohort, an average of approximately 200,000 unique TCR beta nucleotide sequences was sequenced per donor, of which about 18% were non-productive.

Broader findings and caveats from the paper: In vitro tests confirmed that a few of the cytomegalovirus-associated TCR beta chains recognize cytomegalovirus antigens. Roughly uniform sequencing depth across donors was assumed in presence/absence analyses, although this assumption may not hold. In a later analysis, TCR association rates were found to vary across HLA loci, with the most associated TCRs seen for DRB1 alleles and the fewest for HLA-C alleles. According to a later analysis, parvovirus B19, influenza, CMV and Epstein-Barr virus appeared linked to several top co-occurrence clusters. Compared with the roughly 670-donor mean, donors in an Asian-associated ancestry cluster had fewer N-insertions in productive TCRs, according to a later genetic analysis. In this cohort, only TCR beta chains were sequenced, and detectable features were limited by the absence of alpha or paired-chain data. Because counts were too low, 15 to 20 rarely observed V segments, including chromosome 9 orphons, were excluded from the earlier analysis of several hundred of the donors. Assigning TCR associations to individual alleles was difficult when HLA alleles, especially DR and DQ, strongly co-occurred. A total of 150 or so TCR beta chains were listed by the study as associated with cytomegalovirus. A later analysis associated about 18,000 TCR beta sequences with specific HLA alleles at a false discovery rate of 0.05. The 87-base-pair reads could not distinguish some IMGT-functional V segments, including TRBV6-2 and TRBV6-3, so those segments were excluded. The classifier was reported to diagnose cytomegalovirus status with high specificity and sensitivity in both the original cohort and the validation cohort. Because some donors lacked HLA typing at each locus, the association tests relied only on the typed subset. A later genetic analysis associated a missense DCLRE1C variant with V-gene and J-gene trimming of TCR beta chains, and an independent cohort replicated the association. A further reported finding was that TCR beta sequences accurately predicted the HLA-A and HLA-B alleles for most subjects in the first cohort. The authors suggested that the approach could potentially be generalized to other disease states and immunological phenotypes. Compared with equally common non-associated chains, HLA-associated TCR beta chains in a later analysis were more clonally expanded and had lower generation probabilities. In an earlier analysis of under 600 of the donors, most TCR beta V segments were observed in productive rearrangements about 87% or about 30% of the time, broadly matching IMGT annotations. In a later analysis, most CMV-associated TCR beta chains were found to appear HLA-restricted, with HLA associations seemingly driven largely by CMV exposure. CMV serostatus was the only immune exposure information available for the cohort. The sequencing pipeline was judged likely to have produced a cluster of highly shared sequence variants as a technical artifact. Linkage disequilibrium might explain the correlated functional status among segregating V segments, but an unknown experimental factor could not be ruled out. Across donors, most TCR sequences were observed very rarely, whereas some public TCRs were present in many individuals.

Notes on this clone: The antigen it binds to is not known. Base qualities were left out, and no much larger clone turns up one base away.

The library was generated by the immunoSEQ multiplex PCR assay. For the multiplex PCR, a mixture combining 60 forward primers for TCR Vbeta segments and 13 reverse primers for TCR Jbeta segments was used. The CDR3 region of rearranged TCR beta genes was amplified from genomic DNA with a multiplex PCR assay. Amplified TCR beta libraries were sequenced as 87-base-pair reads on the Illumina HiSeq System. The published analysis was carried out like this. A later analysis counted about 76 million unique TCR beta chains across the 700 or so repertoires, and roughly 11 million of these chains were shared by at least two donors. To remove PCR and sequencing errors, raw reads were error-corrected and collapsed into unique sequences using a nearest-neighbor algorithm that merged closely related sequences. V, D and J gene segments were assigned by aligning CDR3 sequences to IMGT reference sequences. Each retained sequence needed at least a six-nucleotide match to both a V gene segment and a J gene segment. Rearrangements were classified as productive when the CDR3 lacked stop codons and remained in frame with V and J, and all other rearrangements were classified as non-productive. Following IMGT convention, CDR3 was defined as the stretch from the second conserved V-encoded cysteine to the conserved J-encoded phenylalanine. The earlier analysis of roughly 590 of the donors excluded any sequence lacking an unambiguous match to a single V gene segment. In an earlier analysis of several hundred of the donors, a V segment was called functional when productive rearrangements were above 56.7%, and segregating when the standard deviation between donors exceeded 5%. A statistical classification framework was developed to diagnose cytomegalovirus status using the catalog of TCR beta chain sequences. A later analysis assigned V and J genes by comparing TCR nucleotide sequences with IMGT/GENE-DB human TR gene sequences. The TCRdist pipeline was used in a later analysis to assign CDR3 sequences and most-parsimonious VDJ recombination scenarios. In a later analysis, each TCR beta chain was defined by its CDR3 amino acid sequence together with its V-gene family, and reads lacking a unique V-gene family were excluded. A later analysis removed 450 to 600 highly shared, low-generation-probability nucleotide sequences to deal with suspected cross-contamination and a sequencing artifact. A later analysis calculated a clonal expansion index for each public chain from normalized within-repertoire ranks of inferred template counts. A later analysis computed generation probabilities with a VDJ recombination model fitted to out-of-frame rearrangements, and checked the results against IGoR. Hypergeometric tests were used in a later analysis to score TCR-TCR, TCR-HLA and TCR-CMV co-occurrence, with a repertoire-size bias correction applied to the TCR pairs. A later analysis estimated false discovery rates by permuting HLA or CMV assignments 20 times. In a later analysis, co-occurring TCRs were grouped with DBSCAN, and TCRdist sequence similarity was added when clustering was performed within HLA-allele-positive subsets. Co-occurrence clustering excluded repertoires with fewer than 30,000 or more than 120,000 public chains, plus five with anomalous nucleotide sharing. The clones in this table, taken by TCRdb from immuneACCESS, are in-frame only. Not every clone is retained; where verified, under half of the shortfall comes from an unresolved V gene, and the cause of the rest is unknown. That table furnishes V, J and clone size, whereas the DNA furnished D and trimming. The sample contains about 170,000 clones, over 60% of them found a single time. The ten biggest clones cover about 1.6% of the sample.

In total, approximately 610 healthy bone marrow donors made up the cohort. At the time of sampling, every cohort member was nominally healthy, though immune exposures that went unrecorded were likely present. The donor was CMV seronegative and belonged to the group of over 350 seronegative cohort members. Every donor gave a peripheral blood sample, and the peripheral blood mononuclear cells from that sample were used for TCR beta sequencing. The Qiagen DNeasy Blood Extraction Kit was used to extract genomic DNA from the blood cell samples. The CDR3 sequence holds 15 residues, the cysteine and phenylalanine included. Of all the DNA, just the CDR3 is kept, 45 bases in frame from base 1. CDR1 and CDR2 are read off the germline V gene (reference sequence) as LNHDA and SQIVND. Relative to germline, V is 5 bases shorter and J is 3 bases shorter, with 17 bases between their ends.

Material: PBMCs. This receptor was obtained from a girl aged 10-17 years in good health and CMV-seronegative. The rearrangement combines TRBV19 with TRBJ2-7; TRBD1 is perhaps the D gene, given 5 matching bases. At the DNA level, the sequence is TGTGCCAGTAGTCCTCAACTGCCAGGGTACTACGAGCAGTACTTC. Translated, this is CASSPQLPGYYEQYF.